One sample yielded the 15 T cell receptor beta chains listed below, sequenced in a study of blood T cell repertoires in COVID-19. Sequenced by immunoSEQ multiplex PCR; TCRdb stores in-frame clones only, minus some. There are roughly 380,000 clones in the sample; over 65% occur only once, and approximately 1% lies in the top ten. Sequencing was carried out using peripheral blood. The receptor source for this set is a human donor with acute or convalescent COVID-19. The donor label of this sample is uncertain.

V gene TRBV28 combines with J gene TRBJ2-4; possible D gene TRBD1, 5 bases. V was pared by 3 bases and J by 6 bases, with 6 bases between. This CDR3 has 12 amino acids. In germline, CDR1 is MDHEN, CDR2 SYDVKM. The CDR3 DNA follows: TGTGCCAGCAGTTTTCAGGGAAACATTCAGTACTTC. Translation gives CASSFQGNIQYF.

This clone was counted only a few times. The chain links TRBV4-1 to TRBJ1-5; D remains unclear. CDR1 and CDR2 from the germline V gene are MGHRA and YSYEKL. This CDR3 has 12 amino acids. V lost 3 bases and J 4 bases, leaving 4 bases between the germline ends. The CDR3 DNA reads TGCGCCAGCAGCCACCAGAATCAGCCCCAGCATTTT. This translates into CASSHQNQPQHF.

The CDR3 nucleotides read TGTGCCAGCAGCTTGAGGCTAGCGGGGAACCAAGAGACCCAGTACTTC. Translation: CASSLRLAGNQETQYF. The chain is built from TRBV5-6 and TRBJ2-5, with 9 positions matching TRBD2. Germline V gene data show CDR1 as SGHDT and CDR2 as YYEEEE. Trimming cost V 1 base and J 0 bases; bases outside gene matches: 4. This CDR3 has 16 amino acids.

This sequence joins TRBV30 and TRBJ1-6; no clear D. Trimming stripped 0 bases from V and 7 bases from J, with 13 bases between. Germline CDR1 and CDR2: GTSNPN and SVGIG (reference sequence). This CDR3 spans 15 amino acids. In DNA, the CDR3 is TGTGCCTGGAGTGTGGACTCCCTTTCGAATTCACCCCTCCACTTT. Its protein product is CAWSVDSLSNSPLHF.

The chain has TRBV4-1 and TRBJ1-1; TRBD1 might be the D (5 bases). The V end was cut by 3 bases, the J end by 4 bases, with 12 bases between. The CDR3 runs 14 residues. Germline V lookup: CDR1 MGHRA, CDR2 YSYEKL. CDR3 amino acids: CASSHTRGGTEAFF. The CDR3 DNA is TGCGCCAGCAGCCATACCCGGGGGGGCACTGAAGCTTTCTTT.

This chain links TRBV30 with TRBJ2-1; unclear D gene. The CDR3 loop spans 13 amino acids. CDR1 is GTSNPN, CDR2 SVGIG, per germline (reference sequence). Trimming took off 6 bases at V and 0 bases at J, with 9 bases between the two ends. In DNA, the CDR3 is TGTGCCTGCGGACGGAGCTCCTACAATGAGCAGTTCTTC. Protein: CACGRSSYNEQFF.

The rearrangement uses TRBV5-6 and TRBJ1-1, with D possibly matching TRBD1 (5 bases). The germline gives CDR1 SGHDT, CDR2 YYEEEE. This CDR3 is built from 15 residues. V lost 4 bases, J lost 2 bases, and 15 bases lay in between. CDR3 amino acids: CASSPMLTVNTEAFF. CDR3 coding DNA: TGTGCCAGCAGCCCCATGCTGACAGTCAACACTGAAGCTTTCTTT.

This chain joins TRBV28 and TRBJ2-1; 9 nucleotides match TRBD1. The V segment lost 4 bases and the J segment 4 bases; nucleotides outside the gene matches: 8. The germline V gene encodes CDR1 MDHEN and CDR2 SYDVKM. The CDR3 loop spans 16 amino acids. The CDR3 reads CASSSIQGAGYNEQFF. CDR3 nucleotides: TGTGCCAGCAGTTCGATACAGGGGGCTGGGTACAATGAGCAGTTCTTC.

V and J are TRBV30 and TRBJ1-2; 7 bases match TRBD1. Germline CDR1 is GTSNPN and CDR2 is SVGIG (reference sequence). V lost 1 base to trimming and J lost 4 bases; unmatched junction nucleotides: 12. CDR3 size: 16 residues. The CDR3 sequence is CAWSGRQGILGYGYTF. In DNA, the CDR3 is TGTGCCTGGAGTGGACGACAGGGAATTCTTGGCTATGGCTACACCTTC. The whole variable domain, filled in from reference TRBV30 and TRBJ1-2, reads SQTIHQWPATLVQPVGSPLSLECTVEGTSNPNLYWYRQAAGRGLQLLFYSVGIGQISSEVPQNLSASRPQDRQFILSSKKLLLSDSGFYLCAWSGRQGILGYGYTFGSGTRLTVV.

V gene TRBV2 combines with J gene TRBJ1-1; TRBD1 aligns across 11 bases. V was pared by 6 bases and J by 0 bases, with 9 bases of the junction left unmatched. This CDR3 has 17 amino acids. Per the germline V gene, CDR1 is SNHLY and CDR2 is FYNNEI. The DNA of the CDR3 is TGTGCCAGCAGACAACCGGGACAGGGGGGACTGAACACTGAAGCTTTCTTT. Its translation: CASRQPGQGGLNTEAFF.

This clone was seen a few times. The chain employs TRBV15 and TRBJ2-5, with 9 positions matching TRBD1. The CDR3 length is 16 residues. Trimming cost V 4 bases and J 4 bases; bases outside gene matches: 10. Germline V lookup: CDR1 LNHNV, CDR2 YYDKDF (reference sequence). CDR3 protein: CATSKSGTGRRETQYF. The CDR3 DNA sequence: TGTGCCACCAGCAAATCCGGGACAGGGAGGCGAGAGACCCAGTACTTC.

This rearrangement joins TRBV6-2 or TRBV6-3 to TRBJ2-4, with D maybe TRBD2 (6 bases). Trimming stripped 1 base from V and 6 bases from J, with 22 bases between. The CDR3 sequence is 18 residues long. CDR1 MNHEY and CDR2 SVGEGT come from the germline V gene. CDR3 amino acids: CASSYYPTGGRGGNIQYF. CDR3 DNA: TGTGCCAGCAGTTACTACCCCACCGGAGGGCGGGGTGGAAACATTCAGTACTTC.

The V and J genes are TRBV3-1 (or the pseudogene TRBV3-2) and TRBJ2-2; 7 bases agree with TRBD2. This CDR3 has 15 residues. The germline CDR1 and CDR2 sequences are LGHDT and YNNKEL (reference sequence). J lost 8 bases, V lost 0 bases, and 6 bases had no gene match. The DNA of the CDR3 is TGTGCCAGCAGCCAAGAGTTCGGCGGGGGAGGGGAGCTGTTTTTT. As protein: CASSQEFGGGGELFF.

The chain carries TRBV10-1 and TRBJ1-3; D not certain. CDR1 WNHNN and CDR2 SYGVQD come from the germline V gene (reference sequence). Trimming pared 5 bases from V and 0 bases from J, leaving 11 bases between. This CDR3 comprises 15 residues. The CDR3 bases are TGCGCCAGCAGTTTGGACGGGAACTCTGGAAACACCATATATTTT. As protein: CASSLDGNSGNTIYF.

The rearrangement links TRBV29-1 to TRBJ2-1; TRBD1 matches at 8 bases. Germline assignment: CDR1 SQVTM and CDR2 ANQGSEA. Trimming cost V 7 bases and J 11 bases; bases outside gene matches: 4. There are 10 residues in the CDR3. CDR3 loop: CSGGQAQQFF. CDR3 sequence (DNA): TGCAGCGGGGGACAGGCCCAGCAGTTCTTC.